These 9 T cell receptor beta chains share one sample of origin, sequenced in a study of T cell responses to AZD1222 COVID-19 vaccine. Assay: immunoSEQ multiplex PCR; the TCRdb copy retains only in-frame clones and omits some. The sample comprises about 130,000 clones, more than 85% of which are singletons, and 0.85% to 0.95% rests with the top ten. Sequences were derived from peripheral blood, sampled on day 0 of AZD1222 vaccination. Every receptor here comes from an adult in good health.

The chain joins TRBV11-2 to TRBJ2-5; TRBD1 matches at 8 bases. The germline V gene encodes CDR1 SGHAT and CDR2 FQNNGV. The CDR3 runs to 15 residues. J lost 5 bases, V lost 1 base, and 6 bases had no gene match. The CDR3 DNA reads TGTGCCAGCAGCTTAGTGCCAGGGGGCCTGGAGACCCAGTACTTC. Translation: CASSLVPGGLETQYF.

The chain has TRBV19 and TRBJ2-3, with 12 bases fitting TRBD1. Germline V lookup: CDR1 LNHDA, CDR2 SQIVND (reference sequence). The junction had 8 bases not matched to a gene; V was cut back by 4 bases and J by 6 bases. This CDR3 has 16 residues. The CDR3 is CASSNGDRGRGDTQYF. The DNA for the CDR3 is TGTGCCAGTAGTAATGGGGACAGGGGGCGAGGGGATACGCAGTATTTT.

This rearrangement joins TRBV11-2 to TRBJ1-1; no clear D gene. Deletions cut 1 base from V and 4 bases from J, with 7 bases between. The CDR3 loop spans 13 amino acids. CDR1 and CDR2 (germline): SGHAT, FQNNGV. CDR3 coding DNA: TGTGCCAGCAGCTTAGGTCGAGGCACTGAAGCTTTCTTT. This gives the protein CASSLGRGTEAFF.

The chain employs TRBV19 and TRBJ1-6; possibly TRBD1 for D (6 bases). The CDR3 loop spans 17 amino acids. The germline V gene has CDR1 LNHDA and CDR2 SQIVND (reference sequence). Trimming left V 0 bases short and J 5 bases short, with 14 bases between. The DNA for the CDR3 is TGTGCCAGTAGTATAGATCAACAGGGAAATAATAATTCACCCCTCCACTTT. This gives the protein CASSIDQQGNNNSPLHF. The whole variable domain, remainder taken from reference TRBV19 and TRBJ1-6, is DGGITQSPKYLFRKEGQNVTLSCEQNLNHDAMYWYRQDPGQGLRLIYYSQIVNDFQKGDIAEGYSVSREKKESFPLTVTSAQKNPTAFYLCASSIDQQGNNNSPLHFGNGTRLTVT.

The CDR3 protein is CASSERVEAFF. In DNA, the CDR3 is TGTGCCAGCAGTGAAAGGGTCGAAGCTTTCTTT. This chain uses TRBV2 with TRBJ1-1; D is unclear. CDR1 is SNHLY, CDR2 FYNNEI, per germline. The CDR3 covers 11 residues. Trimming removed 2 bases from V and 8 bases from J, with 6 bases in between.

This clone was observed a single time. The chain is built from TRBV7-6 and TRBJ2-7; D is perhaps TRBD2 (7 bases). Trimming cost V 1 base and J 3 bases, with 16 bases left between them. From germline, CDR1 is SGHVS and CDR2 FNYEAQ. This CDR3 contains 16 residues. The CDR3 DNA is TGTGCCAGCAGCTTAGAGGGGGGGGCAGCCTACTACGAGCAGTACTTC. Its protein is CASSLEGGAAYYEQYF.

The gene calls are TRBV27 and TRBJ2-1; 7 bases map to TRBD2. The CDR3 totals 13 residues. V was clipped by 2 bases and J by 6 bases; unmatched bases: 1. Germline CDR1 and CDR2: MNHEY and SMNVEV (reference sequence). This CDR3 is CASSLPGGNEQFF. In DNA, the CDR3 is TGTGCCAGCAGTTTACCGGGGGGCAATGAGCAGTTCTTC.

The rearrangement uses TRBV5-1 and TRBJ1-6, with TRBD1 matching 10 bases. Germline V gene lookup returns CDR1 SGHRS and CDR2 YFSETQ. The CDR3 covers 16 residues. Germline trimming cut 7 bases from V and 5 bases from J; bases unmatched to any gene: 9. CDR3 region: CASRPPGTGDNSPLHF. The CDR3 region has the DNA TGCGCCAGCCGCCCACCCGGGACAGGGGATAATTCACCCCTCCACTTT.

The J gene is TRBJ1-5, the V gene TRBV7-8; TRBD1 matches at 8 bases. Trimming cost V 5 bases and J 5 bases; bases outside gene matches: 11. CDR3 length equals 16 residues. Germline V gives CDR1 SGHVS, CDR2 FQNEAQ. Here the CDR3 reads CASSPQDRVDDQPQHF. As DNA, the CDR3 is TGTGCCAGCAGCCCGCAGGACAGGGTGGACGATCAGCCCCAGCATTTT.